Described below is a single TCR beta chain sequence and its context. Its specificity is unknown. This entry comes from a study of EBV T-cell therapy then PD-1 blockade in nasopharyngeal carcinoma. Treatment described: AdE1-LMPpoly-expanded autologous EBV-specific T-cell therapy followed by anti-PD-1 nivolumab. Trimming removed 6 bases from V and 7 bases from J; junction bases left unmatched: 2. The CDR3 consists of 12 residues. Clones were sequenced by immunoSEQ multiplex PCR, and TCRdb holds only the in-frame ones, with some missing. The sample consists of about 19,000 clones, around 82% of them appearing once.

J is TRBJ2-1 and V is TRBV23-1; TRBD1 matches at 8 bases. TRBV23-1 is sorted into the ORF group, with uncertain function. This material consisted of CD8+ T cells from blood, taken at approximately day 30 from a patient whose treatment included autologous EBV-specific T cells and nivolumab. This receptor was obtained from a man between 35 and 55 years old with nasopharyngeal carcinoma. CDR3 in DNA: TGCGCCAGCAGGGGACAGGTTAATGAGCAGTTCTTC. Translating it yields CASRGQVNEQFF.